The TCR beta chain under discussion was sequenced for a study of cytomegalovirus exposure and HLA in healthy donors. The table came from immunoSEQ multiplex PCR; TCRdb's copy has only in-frame clones and leaves some out. The sample includes approximately 97,000 clones, roughly 92% of them seen just once. With respect to this clone: Its antigen is as yet unknown.

Whole-study findings and limits: Rarity held for most TCR sequences, but there were some public TCRs that occurred in many donors.

Input material: PBMCs. The sequence was obtained from a woman aged 25-40 years in good health and CMV-seropositive.

CDR3 residues: CASSPRTGRGETQYF. DNA for the CDR3: TGTGCCAGCAGCCCTCGGACAGGGCGTGGAGAGACCCAGTACTTC. V and J are TRBV7-9 and TRBJ2-5; 8 nucleotides agree with TRBD1. CDR1 and CDR2 (germline): SEHNR, FQNEAQ (reference sequence). This CDR3 comprises 15 residues. V shed 5 bases and J 4 bases; nucleotides not matched to a gene: 9.